These 27 T cell receptor beta chains came from one sample sequenced in a study of blood T cell repertoires in COVID-19. Sequenced by immunoSEQ multiplex PCR; TCRdb stores in-frame clones only, minus some. The table records 150,000 to 200,000 clones, 86% of them present only once. The specimen sequenced was PBMCs or T cells enriched from blood (not recorded which). These receptors came from a woman between 25 and 40 years old who had recovered from COVID-19.

This clone occurred a few times. This chain connects TRBV27 to TRBJ2-7, with D possibly TRBD2 on 5 matching bases. Per the germline V gene, CDR1 is MNHEY and CDR2 is SMNVEV (reference sequence). CDR3 size: 11 residues. V was shortened by 8 bases and J by 5 bases, with 10 bases between the two germline ends. The chain's CDR3 is CASSGGHEQYF. The CDR3 bases are TGTGCCAGCTCGGGCGGGCACGAGCAGTACTTC.

The chain recombines TRBV4-1 with TRBJ2-1, with 9 bases identical to TRBD2. This CDR3 is built from 13 residues. V was clipped by 3 bases and J by 9 bases; unmatched bases: 3. In germline, CDR1 is MGHRA, CDR2 YSYEKL. Here the CDR3 DNA reads TGCGCCAGCAGCCAGACTAGCGGACTTGAGCAGTTCTTC. Amino acids: CASSQTSGLEQFF.

The chain carries TRBV24-1 and TRBJ2-7; perhaps TRBD2 as D (6 bases). Trimming stripped 4 bases from V and 0 bases from J, with 12 bases between. CDR1 and CDR2 (germline): KGHDR, SFDVKD. The CDR3 has 15 residues. CDR3 nucleotide sequence: TGTGCCACCAGTGACCCTACTAGCTCCTCCTACGAGCAGTACTTC. It encodes CATSDPTSSSYEQYF.

This chain connects TRBV5-1 to TRBJ2-1, with 13 bases lining up with TRBD2. Losses at the gene ends were 0 bases for V and 6 bases for J; bases not matched to a gene: 3. This CDR3 has 16 amino acids. CDR1 and CDR2 (germline): SGHRS, YFSETQ. In nucleotides, the CDR3 is TGCGCCAGCAGCTTGGGGGGACTAGCGGGAAGCAATGAGCAGTTCTTC. The encoded protein is CASSLGGLAGSNEQFF.

The genes are TRBV2 and TRBJ2-1; 9 bases fit TRBD2. After removal of 3 bases from V and 8 bases from J, the junction contained 8 bases not matched to a gene. Looked up from germline, CDR1 is SNHLY and CDR2 is FYNNEI. This CDR3 comprises 15 residues. The CDR3 DNA reads TGTGCCAGCAGTGAGTTAGCGGGAGTCAAAGATGAGCAGTTCTTC. This codes for CASSELAGVKDEQFF.

For the CDR3, the DNA is TGTGCCAGCAGCCAGACGGTGGGCGAAGCTTTCTTT. Translating gives CASSQTVGEAFF. V usage is TRBV3-1 (or the pseudogene TRBV3-2) and J usage is TRBJ1-1; D is uncertain. The germline V gene encodes CDR1 LGHDT and CDR2 YNNKEL (reference sequence). Between the trimmed V and J ends, which lost 3 bases and 8 bases, there was a span of 10 bases. The CDR3 runs 12 residues.

The chain combines TRBV2 with TRBJ1-1, with a possible D match to TRBD1 (6 bases). V lost 10 bases to trimming and J lost 1 base, with 19 bases between them. The V gene's germline CDR1 is SNHLY and CDR2 FYNNEI. The CDR3 extends over 15 amino acids. The CDR3 sequence: CAIPEGGGENTEAFF. The DNA for the CDR3 is TGTGCCATACCCGAGGGAGGGGGAGAGAACACTGAAGCTTTCTTT.

This clone was seen only a few times. The chain joins TRBV6-5 to TRBJ2-7, with TRBD1 matching over 9 bases. V shed 2 bases, J shed 3 bases, and the junction held 5 bases outside the gene matches. There are 15 residues in the CDR3. Germline lookup yields CDR1 MNHEY and CDR2 SVGAGI. The CDR3 here is CASSYLGTGNYEQYF. DNA for the CDR3: TGTGCCAGCAGTTACCTTGGGACAGGGAACTACGAGCAGTACTTC.

V is TRBV7-5 and J is TRBJ1-4. TRBV7-5 is termed a pseudogene. The CDR3 has 15 residues. Here the CDR3 reads CARSFEGATNEKLFF. The CDR3 DNA is TGTGCCAGAAGTTTCGAGGGCGCAACTAATGAAAAACTGTTTTTT.

The J gene is TRBJ2-1, the V gene TRBV5-1, with 8 bases lining up with TRBD1. This CDR3 region has 14 residues. The V and J ends lost 7 bases and 8 bases, in that order; junction bases with no gene match: 11. The germline CDR1 and CDR2 sequences are SGHRS and YFSETQ. CDR3 nucleotides: TGCGCCAGCGGCCGACAGGGGTTCGGCGATGAGCAGTTCTTC. As protein: CASGRQGFGDEQFF.

This clone was counted once. This rearrangement joins TRBV18 to TRBJ2-3; D call uncertain. V lost 2 bases and J 6 bases, leaving 12 bases between the germline ends. Germline CDR1 is KGHSH and CDR2 is LQKENI. This CDR3 spans 14 amino acids. CDR3 region: CASSPIPATDTQYF. The CDR3 DNA sequence: TGTGCCAGCTCACCAATTCCAGCGACGGATACGCAGTATTTT.

This rearrangement joins TRBV7-6 to TRBJ2-3; D remains ambiguous. Germline V gene data show CDR1 as SGHVS and CDR2 as FNYEAQ. The V end was cut by 4 bases, the J end by 6 bases, with 17 bases between. The CDR3 is made up of 15 amino acids. For the CDR3, the DNA is TGTGCCAGCAGCTCTCCCCGTCCCGGTACGGATACGCAGTATTTT. This sequence encodes CASSSPRPGTDTQYF.

This rearrangement joins TRBV5-6 to TRBJ1-5; 8 nucleotides line up with TRBD1. Germline CDR1 and CDR2: SGHDT and YYEEEE. This CDR3 comprises 15 residues. Trimming took 5 bases from V and 7 from J; bases not matched to a gene: 11. The CDR3 spells CASSSTGGLRQPQHF. The CDR3 DNA reads TGTGCCAGCAGTTCAACAGGGGGGCTAAGGCAGCCCCAGCATTTT.

The rearrangement joins TRBV28 to TRBJ2-5, with no clear D. The CDR3 length is 13 residues. The germline CDR1 and CDR2 sequences are MDHEN and SYDVKM. Trimming left V 3 bases short and J 5 bases short, with 10 bases between. The CDR3 protein is CASSFPSLETQYF. The CDR3 DNA reads as TGTGCCAGCAGTTTTCCCTCCCTCGAGACCCAGTACTTC.

The rearrangement joins TRBV28 to TRBJ2-1, with 13 bases that match TRBD2. Losses at the gene ends were 5 bases for V and 7 bases for J; bases not matched to a gene: 8. Germline-derived CDR1 and CDR2 are MDHEN and SYDVKM. This CDR3 contains 16 residues. The CDR3 DNA sequence: TGTGCCAGCAGTCCCCGGACTAGCGGGAGTATGAATGAGCAGTTCTTC. Translated: CASSPRTSGSMNEQFF.

The chain employs TRBV5-6 and TRBJ2-2, with unresolved D. Germline V lookup: CDR1 SGHDT, CDR2 YYEEEE. The CDR3 has 15 residues. Deletions cut 0 bases from V and 3 bases from J, with 9 bases between. The CDR3 here is CASSLVTADTGELFF. CDR3 sequence (DNA): TGTGCCAGCAGCTTGGTGACTGCGGACACCGGGGAGCTGTTTTTT. Using reference TRBV5-6 and TRBJ2-2 for the parts outside the CDR3, the full variable domain is DAGVTQSPTHLIKTRGQQVTLRCSPKSGHDTVSWYQQALGQGPQFIFQYYEEEERQRGNFPDRFSGHQFPNYSSELNVNALLLGDSALYLCASSLVTADTGELFFGEGSRLTVL.

This chain links TRBV25-1 with TRBJ1-2; D is perhaps TRBD1 (5 bases). Between the trimmed V and J ends, which lost 3 bases and 4 bases, there was a span of 6 bases. Germline-derived CDR1 and CDR2 are MGHDK and SYGVNS. The CDR3 has 12 residues. As DNA, the CDR3 is TGTGCCAGCAGTGACAGGGCCTATGGCTACACCTTC. Amino acid sequence: CASSDRAYGYTF.

The gene calls are TRBV10-3 and TRBJ1-1, with TRBD1 identical over 8 bases. Trimming at V came to 3 bases and at J to 1 base, leaving 4 bases not matched to a gene. Per the germline V gene, CDR1 is ENHRY and CDR2 is SYGVKD. The CDR3 consists of 15 residues. DNA of the CDR3: TGTGCCATCAGTGACAGCGGGACAGGGAACACTGAAGCTTTCTTT. Amino acids: CAISDSGTGNTEAFF.

The rearrangement links TRBV4-1 to TRBJ2-7; maybe TRBD2 (5 bases). This CDR3 has 14 amino acids. CDR1 and CDR2 (germline): MGHRA, YSYEKL. The V end lost 4 bases, the J end lost 0 bases, and 10 bases lay between the germline ends. CDR3 nucleotides: TGCGCCAGCAGCCGTAGCGTTGACTCCTACGAGCAGTACTTC. This codes for CASSRSVDSYEQYF.

J is TRBJ2-7 and V is TRBV6-2 or TRBV6-3; TRBD1 aligns across 10 bases. Trimming cost V 6 bases and J 6 bases; bases outside gene matches: 11. The CDR3 has 15 amino acids. CDR1 is MNHEY and CDR2 is SVGEGT in the germline V gene. The CDR3 sequence: CASSEFGTGVFEQYF. The DNA for the CDR3 is TGTGCCAGCAGCGAATTCGGGACAGGGGTTTTCGAGCAGTACTTC.

V usage is TRBV2 and J usage is TRBJ2-2, with 7 bases fitting TRBD2. V was clipped by 7 bases and J by 0 bases; unmatched bases: 8. Per the germline V gene, CDR1 is SNHLY and CDR2 is FYNNEI. The CDR3 is made up of 16 amino acids. CDR3 DNA sequence: TGTGCCAGCAAATTGGAGGGAGGGACGAACACCGGGGAGCTGTTTTTT. Amino acids: CASKLEGGTNTGELFF.

This clone turned up a few times. This chain connects TRBV5-1 to TRBJ2-3; weak D call: TRBD2 (6 bases). CDR1 SGHRS and CDR2 YFSETQ come from the germline V gene. Trimming removed 6 bases from V and 2 bases from J, with 13 bases in between. The CDR3 extends over 14 amino acids. The CDR3 is CASTREGNTDTQYF. For the CDR3, the DNA is TGCGCCAGCACGCGGGAAGGGAACACAGATACGCAGTATTTT.

The chain employs TRBV6-5 and TRBJ2-7; 8 nucleotides match TRBD2. The CDR3 loop spans 13 amino acids. Germline values: CDR1 MNHEY, CDR2 SVGAGI. The V and J ends lost 5 bases and 4 bases, in that order; junction bases with no gene match: 4. The CDR3, as DNA: TGTGCCAGCAGTACAAGCGGGAGATACGAGCAGTACTTC. This codes for CASSTSGRYEQYF.

In nucleotides, the CDR3 is TGCGCCAGCAGACTAGCGGGTGGCCCACTGGCGCAGTATTTT. It codes for CASRLAGGPLAQYF. The rearrangement joins TRBV10-1 to TRBJ2-3; 9 nucleotides agree with TRBD2. V dropped 6 bases and J dropped 10; count of bases not matched to a gene: 11. The CDR3 sequence is 14 residues long. The germline CDR1 and CDR2 sequences are WNHNN and SYGVQD (reference sequence).

The rearrangement uses TRBV29-1 and TRBJ2-4; 9 nucleotides agree with TRBD1. CDR3 length: 13 residues. From germline, CDR1 is SQVTM and CDR2 ANQGSEA. V lost 6 bases, J lost 4 bases, and 4 bases stayed unmatched. This chain's CDR3 is CSVLDRGKNIQYF. The DNA of the CDR3 is TGCAGCGTCTTGGACAGGGGAAAAAACATTCAGTACTTC.

For the CDR3, the DNA is TGTGCCAGCAGAATGGGAGGAACTGGAAACACCATATATTTT. This translates into CASRMGGTGNTIYF. The chain has TRBV6-5 and TRBJ1-3; unclear D gene. Trimming removed 6 bases from V and 2 bases from J, with 11 bases in between. CDR1 and CDR2 from the germline V gene are MNHEY and SVGAGI. This CDR3 region has 14 residues.

J is TRBJ2-7 and V is TRBV11-2, with D unresolved. Germline V gene sequence: CDR1 SGHAT, CDR2 FQNNGV. V was shortened by 1 base and J by 0 bases, with 7 bases between the two germline ends. The CDR3 is made up of 14 amino acids. Written as DNA, the CDR3 is TGTGCCAGCAGCTTAGGCACTCCCTCCTACGAGCAGTACTTC. It translates to CASSLGTPSYEQYF.